Ten or more counts support the clone carrying this T cell receptor (beta chain). Scientists amplified the TCR beta CDR3 regions from RNA transcripts. HTBI-primed RT-PCR formed the first round, and a multiplex PCR formed the second. TCRdb independently ran MiXCR on the multiplex PCR reads; one entry per CDR3 protein. The data contain a few hundred thousand distinct CDR3 sequences, roughly a sixth of them singletons. Trimming stripped 3 bases from V and 2 bases from J, with 27 bases between. Germline assignment: CDR1 KGHDR and CDR2 SFDVKD. The length of the CDR3 is 20 residues. Recruitment covered hyperthyroidism patients aged 18 to 65 whose new diagnosis was of under 2 months' duration. This entry belongs to a study of Graves' ophthalmopathy and Graves' hyperthyroidism.

Sequenced: peripheral blood. This chain uses TRBV24-1 with TRBJ2-5; D not certain. This receptor was obtained from an adult woman with stable Graves' hyperthyroidism. The CDR3 region is CATSDLRSLCDSPLQETQYF. The CDR3 DNA reads TGTGCCACCAGTGATCTACGGTCATTGTGCGATAGCCCCTTACAAGAGACCCAGTACTTC.